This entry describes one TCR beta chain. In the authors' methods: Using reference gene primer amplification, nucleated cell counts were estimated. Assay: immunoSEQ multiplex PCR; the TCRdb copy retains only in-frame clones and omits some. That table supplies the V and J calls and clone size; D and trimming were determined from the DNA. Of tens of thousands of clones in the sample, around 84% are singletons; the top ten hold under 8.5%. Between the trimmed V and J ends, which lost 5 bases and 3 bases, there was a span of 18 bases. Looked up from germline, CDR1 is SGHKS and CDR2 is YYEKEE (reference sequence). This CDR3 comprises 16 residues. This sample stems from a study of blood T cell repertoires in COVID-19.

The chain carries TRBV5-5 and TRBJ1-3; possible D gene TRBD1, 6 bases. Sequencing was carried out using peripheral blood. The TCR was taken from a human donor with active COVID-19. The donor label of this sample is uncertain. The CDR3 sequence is CASSSGTLVFGNTIYF. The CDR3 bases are TGTGCCAGCAGTTCCGGGACACTGGTTTTTGGAAACACCATATATTTT.